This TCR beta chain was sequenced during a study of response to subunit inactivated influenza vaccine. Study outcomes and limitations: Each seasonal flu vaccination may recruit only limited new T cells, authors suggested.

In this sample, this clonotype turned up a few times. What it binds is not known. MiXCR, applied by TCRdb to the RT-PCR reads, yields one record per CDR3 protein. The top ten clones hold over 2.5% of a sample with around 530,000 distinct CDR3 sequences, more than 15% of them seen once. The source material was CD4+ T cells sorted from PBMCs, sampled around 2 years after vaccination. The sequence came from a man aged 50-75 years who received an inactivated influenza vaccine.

CDR3 nucleotides: TGTGCCAGCAGATACGATACTGAGCAGTTCTTC. Its protein is CASRYDTEQFF. J is TRBJ2-1 and V is TRBV2; D is uncertain. The ends were cut back, 6 bases at V and 9 bases at J, with 9 bases in the middle. Germline V gives CDR1 SNHLY, CDR2 FYNNEI. The CDR3 covers 11 residues.